These T cell receptor beta chains were read from a single sample in a study of T cells after somatic rescue of genetic block. The table came from immunoSEQ multiplex PCR; TCRdb's copy has only in-frame clones and leaves some out. The sample shows some 15,000 clones, about 70% of them seen only once. Sequencing was carried out using peripheral blood mononuclear cells (PBMCs). These receptors were collected from a boy younger than 18. Both conserved end residues are part of each CDR3. A D gene is named only where the DNA matches it firmly. Clone size is not always given. Where it is, it says once, few, many or a class for expanded clones.

D gene,J gene,clone size,V gene,CDR3 DNA,CDR3 protein
.,TRBJ2-1,.,TRBV28,TGTGCCAGCAAGAACCCCAATGAGCAGTTCTTC,CASKNPNEQFF
TRBD2,TRBJ2-1,.,TRBV29-1,TGCAGCGCCGGGACTAGCGGAAACAATGAGCAGTTCTTC,CSAGTSGNNEQFF
TRBD1,TRBJ1-1,.,TRBV19,TGTGCCAGTAGGACAGGGACATTGAACACTGAAGCTTTCTTT,CASRTGTLNTEAFF
.,TRBJ1-4,.,TRBV4-1,TGCGCCAGCAGCCAAGTTCCCGGGGACATCAATGAAAAACTGTTTTTT,CASSQVPGDINEKLFF
.,TRBJ2-4,.,TRBV29-1,TGCAGCGTTGTCATGGGGGTGAAAAACATTCAGTACTTC,CSVVMGVKNIQYF
.,TRBJ2-2,.,TRBV19,TGTGCCAGTAGTCTCCCGGGACTTCTGAACACCGGGGAGCTGTTTTTT,CASSLPGLLNTGELFF
.,TRBJ2-7,few,TRBV7-9,TGTGCCAGCAGCTTAGAATGGGGGCCTACGAACGAGCAGTACTTC,CASSLEWGPTNEQYF
TRBD1,TRBJ1-5,.,TRBV6-5,TGTGCCAGCAGGGGACAGGGGAGGGGCAATCAGCCCCAGCATTTT,CASRGQGRGNQPQHF
.,TRBJ1-2,medium-sized,TRBV6-1,TGTGCCAGCAGTCTCGGACAGCTCTATGGCTACACCTTC,CASSLGQLYGYTF
TRBD1,TRBJ1-1,.,TRBV19,TGTGCCAGTAGGAAACTGGACAGGGGCTCTGAAGCTTTCTTT,CASRKLDRGSEAFF
TRBD1,TRBJ2-1,.,TRBV28,TGTGCCAGCAGCCAAGGACAGGCAACTTACAATGAGCAGTTCTTC,CASSQGQATYNEQFF
.,TRBJ1-2,few,TRBV7-9,TGTGCCAGCACCCAGGGATTCTATGGCTACACCTTC,CASTQGFYGYTF
TRBD2,TRBJ2-1,.,TRBV11-3,TGTGCCAGCAGCTTACCGGGACTAGGGAATGAGCAGTTCTTC,CASSLPGLGNEQFF
TRBD1,TRBJ1-2,.,TRBV5-1,TGCGCCAGCAGCCTGGGACAGGGAGTCTATGGCTACACCTTC,CASSLGQGVYGYTF
TRBD2,TRBJ2-3,.,TRBV5-1,TGCGCCACCCCGGGACTAGCGGGAGCGAAAGATACGCAGTATTTT,CATPGLAGAKDTQYF
.,TRBJ1-3,.,TRBV29-1,TGCAGCGTTGGCACGGGGGCCAACTCTGGAAACACCATATATTTT,CSVGTGANSGNTIYF
TRBD1,TRBJ2-3,.,TRBV10-3,TGTGCCATCCTCGGGACAGGGGGCTGGGATACGCAGTATTTT,CAILGTGGWDTQYF
.,TRBJ2-1,.,TRBV7-9,TGTGCCAGCCCAGGGCCCCCTACAGGATGGAGTAATGAGCAGTTCTTC,CASPGPPTGWSNEQFF
TRBD1,TRBJ1-1,once,TRBV2,TGTGCCCAGCCCTGGGGAGGGGGCTCGGGAGCTTTCTTT,CAQPWGGGSGAFF
.,TRBJ2-7,.,TRBV5-4,TGTGCCAGCAGCTTCAACAGGGTGAACGAGCAGTACTTC,CASSFNRVNEQYF
.,TRBJ2-2,.,TRBV28,TGTGCCAGCAGGAGCGTAAGGGAGCTGTTTTTT,CASRSVRELFF
.,TRBJ2-1,.,TRBV19,TGTGCCAGTAGTACCTCCGGGATTTACAATGAGCAGTTCTTC,CASSTSGIYNEQFF
TRBD2,TRBJ2-1,.,TRBV10-3,TGTGCCATCAGTCAAAGGACTAGCGGGAGGCTTGATGAGCAGTTCTTC,CAISQRTSGRLDEQFF
.,TRBJ1-6,.,TRBV4-1,TGCGCCAGCAGCCAACTTGAACGGGGCTATAATTCACCCCTCCACTTT,CASSQLERGYNSPLHF
.,TRBJ1-6,.,TRBV30,TGTGCCTGGAGAATGAGGGGGGAAAATTCACCCCTCCACTTT,CAWRMRGENSPLHF
.,TRBJ2-7,.,TRBV9,TGTGCCAGCAGCCCCGGGACCGTGCAATTCTCGGGGCACGAGCAGTACTTC,CASSPGTVQFSGHEQYF
TRBD2,TRBJ2-3,.,TRBV19,TGTGCCAGTAGTATGGGGGCTAGCGGGACTTCCACAGATACGCAGTATTTT,CASSMGASGTSTDTQYF